The rows below give T cell receptor beta chains drawn from one sample of a study of blood T cell repertoires in COVID-19. This table comes from immunoSEQ multiplex PCR, and its TCRdb copy is limited to in-frame clones, with some not included. The sample holds 650,000 to 800,000 clones, 85% to 90% seen once. Sequencing used peripheral blood. The receptors come from a woman between 18 and 30 years old with acute or convalescent COVID-19. CDR3s leave out the opening cysteine and the closing phenylalanine or tryptophan.

j_call,v_call,cdr3_aa
TRBJ2-7,TRBV6-2/TRBV6-3,ASSYSRGLGVWEQY
TRBJ2-4,TRBV18,ASSPLTGVQNIQY
TRBJ2-3,TRBV15,ATSYGQGNADTQY
TRBJ2-3,TRBV4-2,ASSPLGQVTDTQY
TRBJ2-3,TRBV9,ASSVSSRGVRADTQY
TRBJ2-7,TRBV5-1,ASSLDSFTSGNLGYEQY
TRBJ2-2,TRBV7-9,AREGSGELF
TRBJ2-3,TRBV2,ASTRDRSTDTQY
TRBJ2-5,TRBV7-9,ASSLGWTGETQY
TRBJ1-5,TRBV2,ASSESRVGNQPQH
TRBJ2-1,TRBV21-1,ASSKAGKDRGSNEQF
TRBJ1-3,TRBV5-4,ASSFRGPGNTIY
TRBJ1-2,TRBV12-3/TRBV12-4,ASIAGGDYGYT
TRBJ1-2,TRBV5-1,ASSEGQGEDGYT
TRBJ1-2,TRBV4-1,ASSQGIDTYGYT